These 25 T cell receptor beta chains originate from one sample sequenced in a study of technical replicates of blood from several donors. Measured with immunoSEQ multiplex PCR; TCRdb has only the in-frame clones, and not every one. The data show tens of thousands of clones, 80% to 95% seen once. The specimen sequenced was PBMCs. These receptors were taken from a human donor in good health. Some clones in this sample may be carry-over from other donors' samples.

This clone showed up just once. V is TRBV5-1 and J is TRBJ2-5, with 7 bases identical to TRBD1. CDR1 and CDR2 from the germline V gene are SGHRS and YFSETQ. The CDR3 is made up of 15 amino acids. Trimming at V came to 2 bases and at J to 4 bases, leaving 8 bases not matched to a gene. CDR3 DNA sequence: TGCGCCAGCAGCTTCCTGACAGGGCCGGGAGAGACCCAGTACTTC. Its protein product is CASSFLTGPGETQYF.

J is TRBJ2-7 and V is TRBV18, with TRBD2 identical over 8 bases. With 6 bases clipped from V and 0 bases from J, the junction kept 4 bases outside the gene matches. The CDR3 totals 14 residues. CDR1 and CDR2 from the germline V gene are KGHSH and LQKENI. This CDR3 is CASSSGGSSYEQYF. The CDR3 coding sequence is TGTGCCAGCTCTTCGGGGGGGAGCTCCTACGAGCAGTACTTC.

CDR3 protein: CASRYLQGAGDTQYF. Written as DNA, the CDR3 is TGCGCCAGCAGATACTTACAGGGGGCAGGGGATACGCAGTATTTT. V is TRBV4-1 and J is TRBJ2-3; 9 bases are shared with TRBD1. In germline, CDR1 is MGHRA, CDR2 YSYEKL. The trim removed 6 bases at V and 6 bases at J, leaving 10 bases unmatched. This CDR3 is 15 amino acids long.

This chain links TRBV19 with TRBJ1-5, with D possibly TRBD1 on 6 matching bases. Germline CDR1 is LNHDA and CDR2 is SQIVND (reference sequence). Trimming removed 6 bases from V and 0 bases from J, with 15 bases in between. There are 16 residues in the CDR3. Here the CDR3 DNA reads TGTGCCAGTAGAAGGGGGATTGGGGATAGCAATCAGCCCCAGCATTTT. Its protein product is CASRRGIGDSNQPQHF. Drawing the rest from reference TRBV19 and TRBJ1-5, the complete variable domain is DGGITQSPKYLFRKEGQNVTLSCEQNLNHDAMYWYRQDPGQGLRLIYYSQIVNDFQKGDIAEGYSVSREKKESFPLTVTSAQKNPTAFYLCASRRGIGDSNQPQHFGDGTRLSIL.

To note about this clone: In the same sample, other DNA sequences code for this CDR3. The J gene is TRBJ2-7, the V gene TRBV6-5; 12 bases fit TRBD2. The CDR3 spans 15 residues. The J segment lost 3 bases and the V segment lost 5 bases, leaving 5 bases of the junction unmatched. Germline assignment: CDR1 MNHEY and CDR2 SVGAGI. In DNA form, the CDR3 reads TGTGCCAGCAGTCCTGGACTAGCGGGGTTCTACGAGCAGTACTTC. Residues: CASSPGLAGFYEQYF.

The chain couples TRBV19 to TRBJ1-1, with 8 bases fitting TRBD1. Trimming at V came to 2 bases and at J to 2 bases, leaving 13 bases not matched to a gene. CDR3 length: 18 residues. Germline CDR1 LNHDA, CDR2 SQIVND (reference sequence). CDR3 DNA: TGTGCCAGTAGTATAAGGTCGGTCCGACAGGGGACAAACACTGAAGCTTTCTTT. It codes for CASSIRSVRQGTNTEAFF.

This chain uses TRBV5-4 with TRBJ1-2; tentatively, D is TRBD1 (5 bases). The length of the CDR3 is 13 residues. From germline, CDR1 is SGHNT and CDR2 YYREEE (reference sequence). V lost 0 bases and J 8 bases, leaving 11 bases between the germline ends. The CDR3 spells CASSLVQESGYTF. The CDR3 DNA sequence: TGTGCCAGCAGCTTGGTACAGGAGTCGGGCTACACCTTC.

This chain connects TRBV28 to TRBJ2-4; possible D gene TRBD2, 6 bases. Trimming removed 6 bases from V and 0 bases from J, with 15 bases in between. CDR1 MDHEN and CDR2 SYDVKM come from the germline V gene. CDR3 size: 16 residues. CDR3 sequence (DNA): TGTGCCAGCAGCCGGCGGGGCGCCGTAGCCAAAAACATTCAGTACTTC. This translates into CASSRRGAVAKNIQYF.

The J gene is TRBJ2-5, the V gene TRBV7-2, with a weak D call TRBD2 (6 bases). The CDR3 is 11 amino acids. V was clipped by 5 bases and J by 5 bases, with 6 bases between them. The germline V gene encodes CDR1 SGHTA and CDR2 FQGNSA. The CDR3 nucleotides are TGTGCCAGCAGCGCGGGGGAGACCCAGTACTTC. Its protein product is CASSAGETQYF.

In DNA, the CDR3 is TGTGCCAGTAGTCCCGAACCTAGCGGGAGGGTAAACGAGCAGTACTTC. Translation: CASSPEPSGRVNEQYF. The genes are TRBV19 and TRBJ2-7, with 12 bases aligning to TRBD2. Trimming at V came to 5 bases and at J to 5 bases, leaving 10 bases not matched to a gene. Per the germline V gene, CDR1 is LNHDA and CDR2 is SQIVND (reference sequence). The CDR3 has 16 amino acids.

The genes are TRBV4-1 and TRBJ1-6; 7 bases map to TRBD1. The J segment lost 7 bases and the V segment lost 2 bases, leaving 11 bases of the junction unmatched. The CDR3 has 17 amino acids. Looked up from germline, CDR1 is MGHRA and CDR2 is YSYEKL. The CDR3 reads CASSQTSGGRRNSPLHF. The CDR3 nucleotides read TGCGCCAGCAGCCAAACATCAGGGGGAAGGCGGAATTCACCCCTCCACTTT.

This chain links TRBV5-6 with TRBJ1-2; possible D gene TRBD1, 5 bases. Germline V lookup: CDR1 SGHDT, CDR2 YYEEEE. This CDR3 has 15 residues. Between the trimmed V and J ends, which lost 0 bases and 3 bases, there was a span of 12 bases. CDR3 DNA sequence: TGTGCCAGCAGCTTGGTTCAGGGAAAGTACTATGGCTACACCTTC. This encodes CASSLVQGKYYGYTF.

The chain carries TRBV20-1 and TRBJ1-1; D possibly corresponds to TRBD1 (5 bases). V lost 6 bases, J lost 7 bases, and 12 bases lay in between. The CDR3 is 11 residues long. Germline values: CDR1 DFQATT, CDR2 SNEGSKA (reference sequence). In DNA, the CDR3 is TGCAGTGCGGTCATGGGGCTTGAAGCTTTCTTT. It specifies CSAVMGLEAFF.

The chain employs TRBV7-2 and TRBJ2-1, with D perhaps matching TRBD2 (7 bases). The CDR3 runs 15 residues. V was shortened by 2 bases and J by 2 bases, with 10 bases between the two germline ends. CDR1 is SGHTA and CDR2 is FQGNSA in the germline V gene. Here the CDR3 DNA reads TGTGCCAGCAGCTTAAGGGGGGGGGCCTACAATGAGCAGTTCTTC. Translated: CASSLRGGAYNEQFF.

The gene calls are TRBV2 and TRBJ1-3; D possibly corresponds to TRBD1 (6 bases). In germline, CDR1 is SNHLY, CDR2 FYNNEI. The CDR3 sequence is 13 residues long. The DNA of the CDR3 is TGTGGGGGGCGGCAAAGCTCTGGAAACACCATATATTTT. Residues: CGGRQSSGNTIYF.

V and J are TRBV15 and TRBJ1-2; 9 bases are a match to TRBD1. The junction had 5 bases not matched to a gene; V was cut back by 0 bases and J by 3 bases. The CDR3 runs 16 residues. The germline gives CDR1 LNHNV, CDR2 YYDKDF (reference sequence). The CDR3 nucleotides are TGTGCCACCAGCAGAGATGGGACAGGGAGGGACTATGGCTACACCTTC. Translated, it gives CATSRDGTGRDYGYTF.

This chain links TRBV7-2 with TRBJ2-7, with D possibly TRBD2 on 5 matching bases. Deletions cut 6 bases from V and 2 bases from J, with 14 bases between. The CDR3 is made up of 14 amino acids. Germline CDR1 reads SGHTA; CDR2 reads FQGNSA. CDR3 region: CASSPTGRPYEQYF. CDR3 in DNA: TGTGCCAGCAGTCCCACGGGGAGACCCTACGAGCAGTACTTC.

J is TRBJ2-7 and V is TRBV7-9, with D possibly being TRBD1 (8 bases). With 3 bases removed from V and 6 bases from J, the gap between germline ends came to 12 bases. CDR3 size: 13 residues. Germline loops: CDR1 SEHNR, CDR2 FQNEAQ (reference sequence). As DNA, the CDR3 is TGTGCCAGCAGCTTGGACAGGGAGGGCGAGCAGTACTTC. Translation gives CASSLDREGEQYF.

The chain carries TRBV7-2 and TRBJ2-3; 10 bases align to TRBD1. The CDR3 sequence is 16 residues long. Germline values: CDR1 SGHTA, CDR2 FQGNSA. V gave up 5 bases and J gave up 7 bases; unmatched junction bases: 12. CDR3 nucleotides: TGTGCCAGCAGCACAACCGGGACAGGGGACGTATATACGCAGTATTTT. Translating gives CASSTTGTGDVYTQYF.

The V gene is TRBV7-2, the J gene TRBJ2-7; a possible D gene is TRBD2 (6 bases). The CDR3 is 14 residues long. V gave up 10 bases and J gave up 0 bases, with 16 bases separating them. Germline assignment: CDR1 SGHTA and CDR2 FQGNSA. The CDR3 nucleotides are TGTGCCACCCGGACGGGGGATAGCTCCTACGAGCAGTACTTC. It yields the protein CATRTGDSSYEQYF.

About this clone itself: One end of the junction is discordant with germline, which a read error may explain. This chain joins TRBV5-6 and TRBJ1-6, with TRBD1 matching 9 bases. The CDR3 totals 12 residues. Per germline, CDR1 SGHDT and CDR2 YYEEEE. The CDR3 region is CASSLAGTGLYF. The CDR3 DNA follows: TGTGCCAGCAGCTTGGCCGGGACAGGGTTATACTTT.

This clone has just one count. Sequence at one end of the junction differs from germline and may be a read error. The chain carries TRBV18 and TRBJ2-7; 8 bases match TRBD1. CDR3 length equals 13 residues. Per germline, CDR1 KGHSH and CDR2 LQKENI. The DNA of the CDR3 is TGTGCCAGCTCAACACCGGGACAGGTTGAGCAGTACTTC. It translates to CASSTPGQVEQYF.

The table lists this clone with a count of one. The V gene is TRBV7-2, the J gene TRBJ2-7, with TRBD1 as a possible D gene (8 bases). CDR3 length: 14 residues. The germline V gene has CDR1 SGHTA and CDR2 FQGNSA. The ends were cut back, 4 bases at V and 4 bases at J, with 14 bases in the middle. CDR3 in amino acids: CASSYTGGAYEQYF. Here the CDR3 DNA reads TGTGCCAGCAGCTACACAGGGGGGGCGTACGAGCAGTACTTC. Filled out from reference TRBV7-2 and TRBJ2-7, the complete variable domain reads GAGVSQSPSNKVTEKGKDVELRCDPISGHTALYWYRQSLGQGLEFLIYFQGNSAPDKSGLPSDRFSAERTGGSVSTLTIQRTQQEDSAVYLCASSYTGGAYEQYFGPGTRLTVT.

This chain links TRBV7-9 with TRBJ2-7, with 12 bases matching TRBD2. The germline V gene encodes CDR1 SEHNR and CDR2 FQNEAQ (reference sequence). Trimming at V came to 5 bases and at J to 2 bases, leaving 7 bases not matched to a gene. There are 16 residues in the CDR3. The CDR3 region has the DNA TGTGCCAGCAGCGTCGAGACTAGCGGGAGTCCCTACGAGCAGTACTTC. Protein product: CASSVETSGSPYEQYF.

The chain couples TRBV7-3 to TRBJ1-5, with D perhaps TRBD1 (5 bases). Germline CDR1 is SGHTA and CDR2 is FQGTGA. The germline V and J ends were trimmed by 8 bases and 4 bases, with 18 bases remaining between them. The CDR3 extends over 15 amino acids. The CDR3: CASFIKTAYNQPQHF. In nucleotides, the CDR3 is TGTGCCAGCTTTATTAAGACAGCCTATAATCAGCCCCAGCATTTT. Full variable domain (remainder filled in from reference TRBV7-3 and TRBJ1-5): GAGVSQTPSNKVTEKGKYVELRCDPISGHTALYWYRQSLGQGPEFLIYFQGTGAADDSGLPNDRFFAVRPEGSVSTLKIQRTERGDSAVYLCASFIKTAYNQPQHFGDGTRLSIL.